The 2 T cell receptor beta chains reported below all come from one sample, sequenced in a study of response to subunit inactivated influenza vaccine. TCRdb called the RT-PCR reads again in MiXCR, with one record for every CDR3 protein. Altogether hundreds of thousands of distinct CDR3 sequences are present, approximately 13% being singletons, with the ten largest covering approximately 14%. Sequencing was performed on PBMCs from blood, taken more than 35 days after vaccination. These receptors came from a man between 45 and 60 years old who received an inactivated influenza vaccine.

This clonotype was seen more than once but under ten times. The rearrangement joins TRBV7-2 to TRBJ2-1, with 8 nucleotides matching TRBD2. Trimming removed 6 bases from V and 9 bases from J; junction bases left unmatched: 13. The CDR3 runs to 15 residues. In germline, CDR1 is SGHTA, CDR2 FQGNSA. This CDR3 is CASRAREGPQSEQFF. The CDR3, as DNA: TGTGCCAGCAGAGCTCGGGAGGGCCCTCAATCTGAGCAGTTCTTC.

This clonotype was detected many times. This CDR3 is CASSLGGRNSNEQFF. CDR3 DNA sequence: TGTGCCAGCAGCTTAGGCGGGAGGAACTCCAATGAGCAGTTCTTC. V usage is TRBV7-8 and J usage is TRBJ2-1; 8 positions match TRBD2. CDR3 length: 15 amino acids. CDR1 is SGHVS, CDR2 FQNEAQ, per germline. With 1 base clipped from V and 6 bases from J, the junction kept 5 bases outside the gene matches.